This T cell receptor (beta chain) was obtained from a study of patients and donors after allogeneic stem cell transplantation. V lost 0 bases, J lost 1 base, and 6 bases lay in between. Germline CDR1 SGHTA, CDR2 FQGNSA. The CDR3 contains 14 residues. TCRdb analysed the RT-PCR reads with MiXCR anew, one entry per CDR3 protein. Here the sample spans under 200,000 distinct CDR3 sequences, about 24% being singletons. The receptor was isolated from a human donor who was either an allogeneic HSCT recipient or a stem cell or donor lymphocyte infusion donor (not recorded which). It is not recorded whose cells these are; they may come from a transplant donor. The V call is TRBV7-2, the J call TRBJ2-5, with D unclear. Material: blood, either unsorted or a sorted T cell fraction (not recorded which). The CDR3: CASSLARFQETQYF. CDR3 sequence (DNA): TGTGCCAGCAGCTTAGCGCGGTTCCAAGAGACCCAGTACTTC.